This T cell receptor (beta chain) was retrieved from a study of blood T cell repertoires in COVID-19 (dated by TCRdb to the early 2020s). For the wider study: The collaborator samples originated in the United States, Italy and Spain and spanned the acute and convalescent phases of COVID-19. The samples were drawn from the first 160 participants of the ongoing ImmuneRACE study and from more than 1,000 subjects provided by 6 global collaborators. Sample metadata almost always included a de-identified subject ID, COVID-19 status, age in years and sex. The repertoires were released in a freely available public database intended as a resource for research on the immune response to SARS-CoV-2. Subjects who had been exposed to COVID-19, were actively infected with it, or had recovered from it provided the deeply sampled blood TCRbeta repertoires that made up the dataset. Where HLA class I and class II types were available, the types were taken from metadata supplied by the sample provider, not from assay-based typing. The material from the prospective study consisted of cDNA or gDNA derived from T cells, B-cell-depleted T cells, or PBMCs.

The immunoSEQ Assay, a bias-controlled multiplex PCR, was used to amplify TCRbeta CDR3 regions from genomic DNA. Per the original workflow: Nucleated cell counts per sample were estimated from amplification of reference gene primers within the assay. To quantify the absolute abundance of each unique TCRbeta CDR3 rearrangement, sequence reads were collapsed and filtered. For each sample, productive Simpson clonality was calculated by taking the square root of Simpson's diversity index across productive rearrangements. Drawn from immuneACCESS, this table holds only the in-frame rearrangements with V and J called that TCRdb kept. Clones are partly lost; checked studies trace under half to an unresolved V gene and leave the rest unexplained. V and J calls and clone size come straight from that table; D and trimming were deduced from the DNA. This sample is represented by 65,000 to 80,000 clones; around 83% of them were singletons. The leading ten clones occupy around 29% of the sample.

Concerning this clone: Its antigen has not been determined. No base qualities exist here, and no much larger clone lies one base off it.

On the study overall, not on this receptor specifically: How much clinical and demographic metadata was included differed by source and by participant, and the metadata was provided uncurated.

Each collaborating institution followed its own protocols to collect whole blood in K2EDTA tubes. For TCRbeta analysis, collaborator samples were shipped as frozen whole blood, as isolated PBMCs, or as DNA extracted from either sample type. The receptor was isolated from a human donor in a cohort sampled during active COVID-19. The specimen was peripheral blood.

Here is the DNA: TGTGCCACCCATCAGAGGGGGCGGACTGAAGCTTTCTTT. The translation is CATHQRGRTEAFF. The chain is encoded by TRBV6-6 joined to TRBJ1-1, and TRBD1 matches 7 of the central bases. Trimmed from V: 10 bases; trimmed from J: 5 bases; junction bases lacking a gene match: 10. The CDR3, from cysteine to phenylalanine, totals 13 residues. Only the CDR3 portion is preserved as DNA: 39 bases, with reading frame beginning at the first base. CDR1 and CDR2 are read off the germline V gene (reference sequence) as MNHNY and SVGAGI.